A single T cell receptor beta chain is shown here with its context. Its antigen is currently unknown. Through a sample-barcoded 5' primer and a J-beta primer mix, a second PCR was run for roughly 7 to 11 cycles. Every sample produced at least 3 million CDR3-containing paired-end reads. TCRdb itself ran the 5' RACE reads through MiXCR, one entry per CDR3 protein. The sample has hundreds of thousands of distinct CDR3 sequences; more than 25% are singletons. CDR3 length: 14 amino acids. Trimming removed 1 base from V and 6 bases from J; junction bases left unmatched: 4. The germline V gene encodes CDR1 DFQATT and CDR2 SNEGSKA (reference sequence). The data originate from a study of blood T cells in healthy people across ages. Study observations and caveats: Not knowing donor CMV status may have confounded expanded clonotype changes. With age, beta diversity per million T cells declined roughly linearly, significantly by about 40. When set beside aged donors, long-lived donors presented more naive CD4+ cells and higher diversity.

The TCR was taken from a woman older than 75 in good health. Sequencing was performed on blood. The chain links TRBV20-1 to TRBJ1-5, with TRBD1 matching over 9 bases. Here the CDR3 reads CSARGQGEGQPQHF. CDR3 sequence (DNA): TGCAGTGCTAGAGGACAGGGGGAAGGTCAGCCCCAGCATTTT.